These 2 T cell receptor beta chains were sequenced from one sample in a study of blood T cells in healthy people across ages. Using a J-beta primer mix together with a sample-barcoded 5' primer, a second PCR was run for roughly 6 to 12 cycles. MiXCR, run by TCRdb on the 5' RACE reads, gives a single entry per CDR3 protein. The sample records 800,000 to 1,000,000 distinct CDR3 sequences, 40% to 60% being singletons. The sample taken for sequencing was blood. The receptors were gathered from a man aged 25 to 40 in good health.

This chain uses TRBV20-1 with TRBJ1-5; 8 bases align to TRBD1. The CDR3 contains 15 residues. The V gene end was trimmed by 6 bases and the J gene end by 2 bases; junction bases not matched to a gene: 9. Per germline, CDR1 DFQATT and CDR2 SNEGSKA (reference sequence). The CDR3 DNA reads as TGCAGTGCCAGCCCAGGGGGCCGGGGCAATCAGCCCCAGCATTTT. This encodes CSASPGGRGNQPQHF.

This clonotype appeared a few times. CDR3 sequence: CASSLASGTRLYEQYF. The DNA of the CDR3 is TGTGCCAGCAGCTTGGCCTCCGGGACAAGACTCTACGAGCAGTACTTC. The genes are TRBV5-5 and TRBJ2-7, with D possibly TRBD1 on 6 matching bases. Trimming removed 0 bases from V and 3 bases from J, with 16 bases in between. The germline V gene has CDR1 SGHKS and CDR2 YYEKEE (reference sequence). This CDR3 region has 16 residues.